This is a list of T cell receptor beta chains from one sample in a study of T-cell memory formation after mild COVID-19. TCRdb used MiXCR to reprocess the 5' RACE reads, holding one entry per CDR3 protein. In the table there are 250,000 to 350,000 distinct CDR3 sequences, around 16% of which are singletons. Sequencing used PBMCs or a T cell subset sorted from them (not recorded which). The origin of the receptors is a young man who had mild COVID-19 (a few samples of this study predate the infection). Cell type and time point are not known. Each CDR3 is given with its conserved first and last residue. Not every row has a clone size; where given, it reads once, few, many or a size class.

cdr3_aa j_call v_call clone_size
CASSPTPGTNTEAFF TRBJ1-1 TRBV4-1 few
CASSPFTSGGPLIF TRBJ2-1 TRBV2 many
CASSLRPVQETQYF TRBJ2-5 TRBV7-2 many
CASSLNPETEAFF TRBJ1-1 TRBV7-3 few
CATSRSTLAGAETQYF TRBJ2-5 TRBV15 few
CASSENRGQNTEAFF TRBJ1-1 TRBV5-1 -
CASSVNPSVAFF TRBJ1-1 TRBV7-9 few
CASSLADRGLDEQYF TRBJ2-7 TRBV5-1 few
CASSQGAAEETQYF TRBJ2-5 TRBV18 few
CASSPGATETQYF TRBJ2-5 TRBV5-1 many
CASSLESRDIPANYGYTF TRBJ1-2 TRBV5-1 -
CASSQGGGLFRVETQYF TRBJ2-5 TRBV4-1 -
CASSQARGFEGKLFF TRBJ1-4 TRBV3-1 -
CSVKGFNTEAFF TRBJ1-1 TRBV29-1 few
CASSHGGIVPYEQYF TRBJ2-7 TRBV7-9 few
CASSQDSVQIRADTQYF TRBJ2-3 TRBV4-1 -
CASSLQGAEETQYF TRBJ2-5 TRBV28 few
CASSEYWGNTEAFF TRBJ1-1 TRBV25-1 -
CASSLEAGTAQYF TRBJ2-3 TRBV5-1 -
CASSYSIGGGGEQYF TRBJ2-7 TRBV6-5 -
CASSQENRANYGYTF TRBJ1-2 TRBV3-1 -
CASSLRLGYETQYF TRBJ2-5 TRBV11-2 -
CAWRALLPTDTQYF TRBJ2-3 TRBV30 -
CASSQVTRTEAFF TRBJ1-1 TRBV16 few
CASSLASMGVGTEAFF TRBJ1-1 TRBV5-1 -
CASSFSGGGDTQYF TRBJ2-3 TRBV12-3/TRBV12-4 many
CASSFSSGNTDTQYF TRBJ2-3 TRBV7-3 once
CATSDPGTDTQYF TRBJ2-3 TRBV24-1 many
CASSSDRPSSYNEQFF TRBJ2-1 TRBV19 -
CSARDTALIVEKLFF TRBJ1-4 TRBV20-1 -
CASSMGTTGGSYEQYF TRBJ2-7 TRBV19 -
CASNPPRGSGTEAFF TRBJ1-1 TRBV5-5 few
CASSSGLAENTGELFF TRBJ2-2 TRBV6-2/TRBV6-3 few
CASSYGLPYEQYF TRBJ2-7 TRBV6-2/TRBV6-3 -
CASSQVFRGQETQYF TRBJ2-5 TRBV4-3 few
CASSPGTSPRRTDTQYF TRBJ2-3 TRBV27 -
CASSQDRLAINNEQFF TRBJ2-1 TRBV4-1 few
CATRLGTGELFF TRBJ2-2 TRBV24-1 few
CASSFGRDSATDTQYF TRBJ2-3 TRBV12-3/TRBV12-4 -
CASNQEGSETQYF TRBJ2-5 TRBV7-9 few
CSASGTSASYEQYF TRBJ2-7 TRBV20-1 -
CASSLGQASPNVLTF TRBJ2-6 TRBV5-1 few
CSAGTGYSGNTIYF TRBJ1-3 TRBV20-1 few
CASKGEGFSTEAFF TRBJ1-1 TRBV7-3 few
CASSRTGKNEKLFF TRBJ1-4 TRBV12-3/TRBV12-4 -
CASSPRPGPGANVLTF TRBJ2-6 TRBV14 -
CSAVSGGSSGELFF TRBJ2-2 TRBV20-1 many
CASSFGEGSTEAFF TRBJ1-1 TRBV7-9 -
CASSYGGTGYNEQFF TRBJ2-1 TRBV6-5 -
CASSYSFRPGGGQPQHF TRBJ1-5 TRBV6-5 few